This T cell receptor beta chain originates from a study of control samples from healthy donors and cancer patients. Produced via immunoSEQ multiplex PCR; TCRdb's table is partial and in-frame only. This sample yields about 97,000 clones, of which about 89% are seen a single time; 7.8% belongs to the top ten. The CDR3 sequence is 16 residues long. V dropped 4 bases and J dropped 2 bases, with 15 bases sitting between them. Per germline, CDR1 SGHDN and CDR2 FVKESK. This clonotype originated in a young man in good health. The V call is TRBV14, the J call TRBJ2-1; D call uncertain. Sequenced: blood. CDR3 nucleotides: TGTGCCAGCAGCCCTTTTTTATCTCTTGCCTACAATGAGCAGTTCTTC. Translation gives CASSPFLSLAYNEQFF. Together with reference TRBV14 and TRBJ2-1, the CDR3 gives the full variable domain: EAGVTQFPSHSVIEKGQTVTLRCDPISGHDNLYWYRRVMGKEIKFLLHFVKESKQDESGMPNNRFLAERTGGTYSTLKVQPAELEDSGVYFCASSPFLSLAYNEQFFGPGTRLTVL.